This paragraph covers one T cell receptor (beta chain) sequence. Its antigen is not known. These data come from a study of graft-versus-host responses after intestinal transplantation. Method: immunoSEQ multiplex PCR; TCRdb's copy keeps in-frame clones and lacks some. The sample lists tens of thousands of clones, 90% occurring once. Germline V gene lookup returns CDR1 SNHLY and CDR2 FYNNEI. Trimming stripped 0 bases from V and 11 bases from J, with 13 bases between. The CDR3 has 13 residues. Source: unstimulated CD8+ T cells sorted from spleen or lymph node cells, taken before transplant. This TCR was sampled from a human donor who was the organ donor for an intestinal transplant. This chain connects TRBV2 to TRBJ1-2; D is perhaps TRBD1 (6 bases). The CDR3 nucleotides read TGTGCCAGCAGTGAAGCGCTTGGACAGAAGTACACCTTC. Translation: CASSEALGQKYTF. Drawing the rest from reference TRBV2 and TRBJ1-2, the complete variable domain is EPEVTQTPSHQVTQMGQEVILRCVPISNHLYFYWYRQILGQKVEFLVSFYNNEISEKSEIFDDQFSVERPDGSNFTLKIRSTKLEDSAMYFCASSEALGQKYTFGSGTRLTVV.